The present T cell receptor beta chain was sequenced within a study of Ad26.COV2.S vaccination and SARS-CoV-2 variants. For the study at large: Administration of Ad26.COV2.S was intramuscular, either once or twice 56 days apart. Study results and limitations: Considerable breadth of spike-specific CD8+ and CD4+ T cell responses has reportedly been documented following vaccination.

Of note for this clone: Its antigen remains unidentified.

V trimming: 10 bases; J trimming: 2 bases; junction bases outside the gene matches: 9. The CDR3 has 14 residues. CDR1 and CDR2 from the germline V gene are SNHLY and FYNNEI. Stated treatment: about 20 received Ad26.COV2.S at low or high dose, single or two shots; roughly five received placebo; per-sample allocation not given. Material that was analyzed had been drawn on day 63 after the first vaccine or placebo injection. The administered vaccine (an Ad26 vector) expressed Wuhan-strain SARS-CoV-2 spike. Assay: immunoSEQ multiplex PCR; the TCRdb copy retains only in-frame clones and omits some. The sample consists of some 640,000 clones, more than 70% of them appearing once.

The sample here was peripheral blood, taken in a trial of Ad26.COV2.S vaccine versus placebo. The origin of this receptor is a person aged 18-60 years who received the Ad26.COV2.S COVID-19 vaccine or a placebo. The gene calls are TRBV2 and TRBJ1-2; TRBD1 aligns across 8 bases. CDR3 DNA: TGTGCCACCGGACAGGGCCCCCGAAACTATGGCTACACCTTC. Protein sequence: CATGQGPRNYGYTF.